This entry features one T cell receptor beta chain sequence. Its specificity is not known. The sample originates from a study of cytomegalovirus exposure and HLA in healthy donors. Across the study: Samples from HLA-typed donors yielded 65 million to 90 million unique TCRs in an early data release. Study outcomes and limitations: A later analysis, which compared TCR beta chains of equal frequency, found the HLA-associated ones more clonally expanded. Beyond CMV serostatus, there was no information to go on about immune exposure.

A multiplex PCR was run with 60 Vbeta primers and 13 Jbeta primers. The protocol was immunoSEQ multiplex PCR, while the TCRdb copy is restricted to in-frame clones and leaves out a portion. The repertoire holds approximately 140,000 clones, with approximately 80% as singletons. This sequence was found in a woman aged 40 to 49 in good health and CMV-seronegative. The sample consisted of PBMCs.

The CDR3 loop is CASRNDRDQETQYF. CDR3 nucleotides: TGTGCCAGTAGGAACGACAGGGATCAAGAGACCCAGTACTTC. This chain links TRBV19 with TRBJ2-5, with 7 nucleotides matching TRBD1. Germline lookup yields CDR1 LNHDA and CDR2 SQIVND (reference sequence). CDR3 length: 14 residues. V lost 6 bases, J lost 2 bases, and 6 bases stayed unmatched.